This TCR beta chain was recovered during a study of cytomegalovirus exposure and HLA in healthy donors. The germline V gene encodes CDR1 SGHNT and CDR2 YYREEE (reference sequence). The CDR3 contains 15 residues. Germline trimming cut 2 bases from V and 2 bases from J; bases unmatched to any gene: 5. Notes on this clone: Antigen unknown.

In the PCR, 60 Vbeta and 13 Jbeta primers were used. Assay used: immunoSEQ multiplex PCR; TCRdb lists only in-frame clones, some missing. The sample carries approximately 140,000 clones, 77% recorded once. Study results and caveats: Other equally common chains were less clonally expanded than HLA-associated TCR beta chains, a later analysis showed.

The chain couples TRBV5-4 to TRBJ1-2; 8 nucleotides match TRBD1. The receptor comes from a female donor in good health and CMV-seronegative. Sequencing was performed on PBMCs. The CDR3 spells CASSLPGQGNYGYTF. CDR3 in DNA: TGTGCCAGCAGCTTACCAGGACAGGGCAACTATGGCTACACCTTC.